This TCR beta chain was obtained from a study of blood T cell repertoires in COVID-19. Study-level information: Acute and convalescent COVID-19 specimens originated in the United States, Italy and Spain.

CDR3 length equals 15 residues. Germline CDR1 SGDLS, CDR2 YYNGEE. J gave up 2 bases and V 0 bases, and 1 base lay outside the gene matches. The repertoire was sequenced with immunoSEQ multiplex PCR; TCRdb's copy has only in-frame clones and lacks some. The data hold roughly 250,000 clones, with over 80% observed a single time. The chain is built from TRBV9 and TRBJ2-1, with 8 bases aligning to TRBD2. The clonotype was recovered from a human donor in a cohort exposed to, infected with or recovered from COVID-19 (not recorded which). The donor label of this sample is uncertain. The sequencing sample was made of PBMCs or T cells enriched from blood (not recorded which). CDR3: CASSVGRGAYNEQFF. DNA for the CDR3: TGTGCCAGCAGCGTAGGGCGGGGGGCCTACAATGAGCAGTTCTTC.